Following are 9 T cell receptor beta chains from one sample sequenced in a study of T cells in Graves' hyperthyroidism and ophthalmopathy. TCR beta CDR3 regions were amplified from RNA. When the TCR CDR3 underwent first-round RT-PCR, the HTBI primer set was used. TCRdb re-called the multiplex PCR reads with MiXCR, one entry per CDR3 protein. The profile shows 400,000 to 450,000 distinct CDR3 sequences, 14% to 15% of them singletons. Sequencing used blood. The receptors shown here come from a man aged 18 to 29 with Graves' ophthalmopathy.

There are many counts of this clonotype. The gene calls are TRBV7-9 and TRBJ1-2; D not resolved. The V end was cut by 3 bases, the J end by 6 bases, with 11 bases between. Germline V gives CDR1 SEHNR, CDR2 FQNEAQ (reference sequence). CDR3 length: 13 amino acids. This CDR3 reads CASSFRNGNGYTF. The CDR3 DNA follows: TGTGCCAGCAGCTTTCGGAACGGGAATGGCTACACCTTC.

This clonotype was observed many times. The chain carries TRBV11-3 and TRBJ2-5; tentative D call: TRBD2 (6 bases). V dropped 0 bases and J dropped 3 bases, with 14 bases sitting between them. The CDR3 runs to 16 residues. Germline CDR1 and CDR2: SGHNT and YENEEA. Here the CDR3 reads CASSLDLAGRKETQYF. CDR3 bases: TGTGCCAGCAGCTTAGATCTTGCGGGGAGGAAAGAGACCCAGTACTTC.

The sample holds a few counts of this clonotype. The chain has TRBV9 and TRBJ1-5, with D maybe TRBD1 (5 bases). Trimming stripped 3 bases from V and 6 bases from J, with 19 bases between. CDR3 size: 16 residues. The germline gives CDR1 SGDLS, CDR2 YYNGEE. The CDR3 nucleotides are TGTGCCAGCAGCGCCTCGGGGGATCCTTGGGGTCAGCCCCAGCATTTT. Protein: CASSASGDPWGQPQHF.

This clonotype was detected ten times or more. This chain connects TRBV20-1 to TRBJ2-3; 14 nucleotides line up with TRBD2. V dropped 3 bases and J dropped 4; count of bases not matched to a gene: 3. The CDR3 sequence is 15 residues long. Per the germline V gene, CDR1 is DFQATT and CDR2 is SNEGSKA (reference sequence). The CDR3 loop reads CSASPTSGGADTQYF. CDR3 nucleotides: TGCAGTGCTAGCCCGACTAGCGGGGGGGCAGATACGCAGTATTTT.

This chain links TRBV6-1 with TRBJ2-7, with TRBD1 identical over 9 bases. The V and J ends lost 5 bases and 6 bases, in that order; junction bases with no gene match: 8. The CDR3 consists of 14 residues. Germline V gives CDR1 MNHNS, CDR2 SASEGT. The CDR3 DNA sequence: TGTGCCAGCAGTCCCCGGGACAGGGTCTCCGAGCAGTACTTC. This translates into CASSPRDRVSEQYF.

This clonotype was counted once. The rearrangement joins TRBV7-9 to TRBJ1-2; a weak D match, TRBD1 (6 bases). The ends were cut back, 1 base at V and 5 bases at J, with 17 bases in the middle. This CDR3 comprises 16 residues. Germline CDR1 is SEHNR and CDR2 is FQNEAQ (reference sequence). In DNA form, the CDR3 reads TGTGCCAGCAGCTTAGTCGGAGCCCACCAGGGGTATGGCTACACCTTC. Its protein is CASSLVGAHQGYGYTF.

J is TRBJ2-5 and V is TRBV4-1, with TRBD2 identical over 14 bases. CDR3 length: 17 residues. Germline CDR1 MGHRA, CDR2 YSYEKL. V dropped 4 bases and J dropped 4; count of bases not matched to a gene: 8. CDR3 in DNA: TGCGCCAGCAGCCTCGGACTAGCGGGGGGTCTACGAGAGACCCAGTACTTC. Translating it yields CASSLGLAGGLRETQYF.

V and J are TRBV18 and TRBJ2-1, with D uncertain. The germline gives CDR1 KGHSH, CDR2 LQKENI. The CDR3 extends over 12 amino acids. Trimming cost V 3 bases and J 5 bases, with 5 bases left between them. The CDR3 protein is CASSPQNNEQFF. CDR3 in DNA: TGTGCCAGCTCACCTCAGAACAATGAGCAGTTCTTC.

V gene TRBV24-1 combines with J gene TRBJ1-5; 10 bases map to TRBD1. CDR3 size: 15 residues. Germline loops: CDR1 KGHDR, CDR2 SFDVKD. J was trimmed by 5 bases and V by 4 bases; bases with no gene match: 4. CDR3 coding DNA: TGTGCCACCAGTGAGACCGGGACAGGGGATCAGCCCCAGCATTTT. Residues: CATSETGTGDQPQHF.